A selection of T cell receptor beta chains follows, all from one sample in a study of cytomegalovirus exposure and HLA in healthy donors. Sequenced by immunoSEQ multiplex PCR; TCRdb stores in-frame clones only, minus some. The repertoire holds more than 100,000 clones, with roughly 80% as singletons. Sequenced: PBMCs. Every receptor here comes from a man aged 50 or older in good health and CMV-seropositive. The CDR3 runs from the conserved cysteine through the conserved F or W. A D gene is named only where the DNA matches it firmly. Clone size is shown for a subset of rows, as once, few, many or a class of expanded clone.

abundance: .; v_gene: TRBV7-3; d_gene: TRBD1; j_gene: TRBJ2-2; CDR3aa: CASSSQGDGELFF; CDR3nt: TGTGCCAGCAGCTCCCAGGGGGACGGGGAGCTGTTTTTT
abundance: .; v_gene: TRBV27; d_gene: TRBD2; j_gene: TRBJ2-1; CDR3aa: CASSLSRASGGNNEQFF; CDR3nt: TGTGCCAGCAGTTTATCTAGGGCTAGCGGGGGAAACAATGAGCAGTTCTTC
abundance: once; v_gene: TRBV10-3; d_gene: .; j_gene: TRBJ2-7; CDR3aa: CAISAQYEQYF; CDR3nt: TGTGCCATCAGTGCACAGTACGAGCAGTACTTC
abundance: .; v_gene: TRBV19; d_gene: TRBD2; j_gene: TRBJ2-7; CDR3aa: CASSPSLAGAVYEQYF; CDR3nt: TGTGCCAGTAGTCCGTCCCTAGCGGGAGCTGTCTACGAGCAGTACTTC
abundance: .; v_gene: TRBV7-2; d_gene: .; j_gene: TRBJ1-1; CDR3aa: CASSLGGANTEAFF; CDR3nt: TGTGCCAGCAGCTTAGGTGGGGCGAACACTGAAGCTTTCTTT
abundance: .; v_gene: TRBV19; d_gene: TRBD2; j_gene: TRBJ2-6; CDR3aa: CASTLRGGTSGANVLTF; CDR3nt: TGTGCCAGTACCCTACGGGGGGGGACGTCTGGGGCCAACGTCCTGACTTTC
abundance: .; v_gene: TRBV28; d_gene: TRBD1; j_gene: TRBJ1-2; CDR3aa: CASSPPDRVVLGYTF; CDR3nt: TGTGCCAGCAGTCCCCCCGACAGGGTAGTGCTTGGCTACACCTTC
abundance: few; v_gene: TRBV19; d_gene: .; j_gene: TRBJ2-1; CDR3aa: CASSSGLYSYNEQFF; CDR3nt: TGTGCCAGTAGCTCGGGACTCTACTCCTACAATGAGCAGTTCTTC
abundance: .; v_gene: TRBV11-2; d_gene: .; j_gene: TRBJ2-3; CDR3aa: CASSLRGSDTQYF; CDR3nt: TGTGCCAGCAGCTTGCGCGGGTCAGATACGCAGTATTTT
abundance: .; v_gene: TRBV19; d_gene: .; j_gene: TRBJ1-5; CDR3aa: CASSLEGSNQPQHF; CDR3nt: TGTGCCAGTAGTCTGGAGGGCAGCAATCAGCCCCAGCATTTT
abundance: once; v_gene: TRBV27; d_gene: TRBD1; j_gene: TRBJ1-1; CDR3aa: CASSSWTGARGGAFF; CDR3nt: TGTGCCAGCAGTTCCTGGACAGGGGCCCGGGGTGGGGCTTTCTTT
abundance: .; v_gene: TRBV19; d_gene: .; j_gene: TRBJ2-7; CDR3aa: CASSIAVTATYEQYF; CDR3nt: TGTGCCAGTAGTATAGCCGTGACAGCTACCTACGAGCAGTACTTC
abundance: .; v_gene: TRBV11-3; d_gene: .; j_gene: TRBJ2-2; CDR3aa: CASSYTIGERTGELFF; CDR3nt: TGTGCCAGCAGCTACACCATCGGGGAACGCACCGGGGAGCTGTTTTTT
abundance: .; v_gene: TRBV7-2; d_gene: TRBD2; j_gene: TRBJ2-1; CDR3aa: CASSPSTSGRAWGSEQFF; CDR3nt: TGTGCCAGCAGCCCGAGTACTAGCGGGAGGGCCTGGGGGAGTGAGCAGTTCTTC
abundance: .; v_gene: TRBV7-2; d_gene: TRBD1; j_gene: TRBJ1-6; CDR3aa: CASTLQTGKVDSPLHF; CDR3nt: TGTGCCAGCACCCTACAGACAGGGAAGGTCGATTCACCCCTCCACTTT
abundance: .; v_gene: TRBV30; d_gene: .; j_gene: TRBJ2-7; CDR3aa: CAYNEQYF; CDR3nt: TGTGCGTACAACGAGCAGTACTTC
abundance: once; v_gene: TRBV27; d_gene: .; j_gene: TRBJ2-1; CDR3aa: CASSFHISEYNEQFF; CDR3nt: TGTGCCAGCAGTTTTCATATCAGCGAATACAATGAGCAGTTCTTC